The 6 T cell receptor beta chains reported below all come from one sample, sequenced in a study of cytomegalovirus exposure and HLA in healthy donors listed by TCRdb under 2017. The library was produced with the immunoSEQ multiplex PCR assay. The multiplex PCR relied on a mix of 60 forward primers for TCR Vbeta segments and 13 reverse primers for TCR Jbeta segments. TCRdb mirrors the immuneACCESS table, restricted to in-frame sequences. Some clones are absent from its copies; in checked studies, under half trace to an unresolved V gene, and the reason for the others is unknown. This sample lists under 200,000 clones; approximately 72% were detected once. The top ten clones comprise 1.1% to 1.5% of the sample. Sequenced material: PBMCs. Receptors were obtained from a man aged 50 or older in good health and CMV-seronegative.

The rearrangement links TRBV11-3 to TRBJ2-1; D is possibly TRBD2 (6 bases). Trimming cost V 4 bases and J 5 bases, with 9 bases left between them. CDR3 length equals 13 residues. Germline CDR1 and CDR2: SGHNT and YENEEA. The CDR3 coding sequence is TGTGCCAGCAGCTGGGGCGGGGACAATGAGCAGTTCTTC. Translation gives CASSWGGDNEQFF.

The chain couples TRBV7-2 to TRBJ2-6; possibly TRBD1 for D (6 bases). Trimming shortened V by 1 base and J by 2 bases, and 9 bases separated the two germline ends. The length of the CDR3 is 16 residues. Germline loops: CDR1 SGHTA, CDR2 FQGNSA. The CDR3 here is CASSLESGAGANVLTF. The CDR3 bases are TGTGCCAGCAGCTTAGAGTCAGGGGCTGGGGCCAACGTCCTGACTTTC.

The V and J genes are TRBV6-6 and TRBJ1-1; a weak D match, TRBD1 (5 bases). Germline assignment: CDR1 MNHNY and CDR2 SVGAGI (reference sequence). The length of the CDR3 is 13 residues. V gave up 0 bases and J gave up 10 bases, with 12 bases separating them. The CDR3 here is CASSYSGMGGAFF. The CDR3 region has the DNA TGTGCCAGCAGTTACTCAGGTATGGGGGGAGCTTTCTTT.

The table lists this clone with a few counts. The V and J genes are TRBV9 and TRBJ1-6; weak D call: TRBD1 (5 bases). The V and J ends lost 0 bases and 6 bases respectively, with 10 bases between them. CDR1 and CDR2 from the germline V gene are SGDLS and YYNGEE. The CDR3 is 15 residues long. CDR3 sequence reads: CASSVGRGGNSPLHF. As DNA, the CDR3 is TGTGCCAGCAGCGTAGGTCGGGGGGGTAATTCACCCCTCCACTTT. Together with reference TRBV9 and TRBJ1-6, the CDR3 gives the full variable domain: DSGVTQTPKHLITATGQRVTLRCSPRSGDLSVYWYQQSLDQGLQFLIQYYNGEERAKGNILERFSAQQFPDLHSELNLSSLELGDSALYFCASSVGRGGNSPLHFGNGTRLTVT.

This clone was counted between two and nine times. This same CDR3 is encoded by further DNA sequences in the sample. The genes are TRBV5-1 and TRBJ1-1, with D maybe TRBD1 (6 bases). Trimming took 0 bases from V and 0 from J, leaving 6 bases between them. The CDR3 contains 14 residues. CDR1 is SGHRS and CDR2 is YFSETQ in the germline V gene. The CDR3 DNA reads as TGCGCCAGCAGCTTGGAGGGGGTGAACACTGAAGCTTTCTTT. It translates to CASSLEGVNTEAFF.

The chain uses TRBV13 and TRBJ1-2; 12 bases agree with TRBD1. V dropped 2 bases and J dropped 3; count of bases not matched to a gene: 7. There are 17 residues in the CDR3. Germline V gives CDR1 PRHDT, CDR2 FYEKMQ (reference sequence). The CDR3 loop is CASSLRDRGQPYYGYTF. As DNA, the CDR3 is TGTGCCAGCAGCTTAAGGGACAGGGGGCAACCCTACTATGGCTACACCTTC.